These T cell receptor beta chains were read from a single sample in a study of blood T cell repertoires in COVID-19. Profiling relied on immunoSEQ multiplex PCR, and the TCRdb table lists in-frame clones only, not all of them. The table lists about 300,000 clones, 80% to 90% of them singletons. The sequenced material came from PBMCs or T cells enriched from blood (not recorded which). The receptors were gathered from a man under 40 who had recovered from COVID-19. Both conserved end residues are part of each CDR3. The D gene is left open where the match is weak. A clone size is listed for some rows: how often the clone was seen (once, few, many), or a class if it is expanded.

cdr3_nt: TGTGCCAGCAGCTCCGCGACAGATTCCTATGGCTACACCTTC
cdr3_aa: CASSSATDSYGYTF
clone_size: -
j_call: TRBJ1-2
d_call: -
v_call: TRBV5-4

cdr3_nt: TGTGCCAGCAGCGGATCAGGGTCTGGCTACACCTTC
cdr3_aa: CASSGSGSGYTF
clone_size: -
j_call: TRBJ1-2
d_call: -
v_call: TRBV9

cdr3_nt: TGTGCCAGCAGCTTAAGTGTGGCGGACTATGGCTACACCTTC
cdr3_aa: CASSLSVADYGYTF
clone_size: -
j_call: TRBJ1-2
d_call: -
v_call: TRBV7-9

cdr3_nt: TGCGCCAGCAGCCAATTTTGGACAGGGGAAGACTATGGCTACACCTTC
cdr3_aa: CASSQFWTGEDYGYTF
clone_size: -
j_call: TRBJ1-2
d_call: TRBD1
v_call: TRBV4-3

cdr3_nt: TGTGCCAGCAGCGTAGAACAAGACACTGAAGCTTTCTTT
cdr3_aa: CASSVEQDTEAFF
clone_size: -
j_call: TRBJ1-1
d_call: -
v_call: TRBV9

cdr3_nt: TGTGCTAGCAGCCCAGGACTGAAAAGAACAGATACGCAGTATTTT
cdr3_aa: CASSPGLKRTDTQYF
clone_size: -
j_call: TRBJ2-3
d_call: -
v_call: TRBV7-7

cdr3_nt: TGTGCCATCAGTGACAGGGAGGGCACTGAAGCTTTCTTT
cdr3_aa: CAISDREGTEAFF
clone_size: -
j_call: TRBJ1-1
d_call: -
v_call: TRBV10-3

cdr3_nt: TGTGCTAGTGGTCTGGGACTAGCGGGGGGCTCCTACAATGAGCAGTTCTTC
cdr3_aa: CASGLGLAGGSYNEQFF
clone_size: -
j_call: TRBJ2-1
d_call: TRBD2
v_call: TRBV12-5

cdr3_nt: TGTGCCAGCAGTGACTCCGGGGGTCCACACGCCGGGGAGCTGTTTTTT
cdr3_aa: CASSDSGGPHAGELFF
clone_size: -
j_call: TRBJ2-2
d_call: -
v_call: TRBV6-4

cdr3_nt: TGTGCCAGCAACGACAGGGTAGTGAGGACCCAGTACTTC
cdr3_aa: CASNDRVVRTQYF
clone_size: -
j_call: TRBJ2-5
d_call: TRBD1
v_call: TRBV5-4

cdr3_nt: TGTGCCAGCAGCGCTCCCGGGACTGGGTTTAATGAGCAGTTCTTC
cdr3_aa: CASSAPGTGFNEQFF
clone_size: -
j_call: TRBJ2-1
d_call: -
v_call: TRBV7-9

cdr3_nt: TGCGCCAGCAGCCAAGAATCTAGCGGGGGGGCCTTAGATACGCAGTATTTT
cdr3_aa: CASSQESSGGALDTQYF
clone_size: -
j_call: TRBJ2-3
d_call: TRBD2
v_call: TRBV4-3

cdr3_nt: TGTGCCAGCAGCTCCTTAGCGGGGGGGTACCAAGAGACCCAGTACTTC
cdr3_aa: CASSSLAGGYQETQYF
clone_size: -
j_call: TRBJ2-5
d_call: TRBD2
v_call: TRBV5-5

cdr3_nt: TGTGCCAGCGGTTGGAACAGGGGTGGAGACAACTATGGCTACACCTTC
cdr3_aa: CASGWNRGGDNYGYTF
clone_size: -
j_call: TRBJ1-2
d_call: TRBD1
v_call: TRBV6-5

cdr3_nt: TGTGCCAGCAGTGAGGCCGGGACTAGCGGGATTACCTACGAGCAGTACTTC
cdr3_aa: CASSEAGTSGITYEQYF
clone_size: many
j_call: TRBJ2-7
d_call: TRBD2
v_call: TRBV2

cdr3_nt: TGTGCCAGCAGCCCCCACGGCAGCGGGAAACAAGAGACCCAGTACTTC
cdr3_aa: CASSPHGSGKQETQYF
clone_size: -
j_call: TRBJ2-5
d_call: TRBD2
v_call: TRBV5-5

cdr3_nt: TGTGCCAGCAGCCCTACAGGGGGCAAACTCGGCGATACGCAGTATTTT
cdr3_aa: CASSPTGGKLGDTQYF
clone_size: -
j_call: TRBJ2-3
d_call: TRBD1
v_call: TRBV5-6

cdr3_nt: TGTGCCAGCAGCCCACAACTGAACACTGAAGCTTTCTTT
cdr3_aa: CASSPQLNTEAFF
clone_size: once
j_call: TRBJ1-1
d_call: -
v_call: TRBV3-1/TRBV3-2

cdr3_nt: TGTGCCTGGAGTGCCCCAGGGGTGGACATTCAGTACTTC
cdr3_aa: CAWSAPGVDIQYF
clone_size: few
j_call: TRBJ2-4
d_call: -
v_call: TRBV30

cdr3_nt: TGTGCCAGCAGTTACTCGAAGCGGGGGGCGTACAATGAGCAGTTCTTC
cdr3_aa: CASSYSKRGAYNEQFF
clone_size: -
j_call: TRBJ2-1
d_call: TRBD2
v_call: TRBV6-5

cdr3_nt: TGCAGCGCAACTGACAGGGGGCTGCTTGGCTACACCTTC
cdr3_aa: CSATDRGLLGYTF
clone_size: -
j_call: TRBJ1-2
d_call: TRBD1
v_call: TRBV29-1

cdr3_nt: TGCGCCAGCAGCCGCCGGGACACTGAAGCTTTCTTT
cdr3_aa: CASSRRDTEAFF
clone_size: -
j_call: TRBJ1-1
d_call: -
v_call: TRBV4-1

cdr3_nt: TGCGCCAGCAGCTTGGGAACTAGCGGGCGGTACGATGAGCAGTTCTTC
cdr3_aa: CASSLGTSGRYDEQFF
clone_size: -
j_call: TRBJ2-1
d_call: TRBD2
v_call: TRBV5-1

cdr3_nt: TGTGCCAGCAGCTCTACAACAGGGGGCTCTCGCACAGATACGCAGTATTTT
cdr3_aa: CASSSTTGGSRTDTQYF
clone_size: -
j_call: TRBJ2-3
d_call: TRBD1
v_call: TRBV7-6

cdr3_nt: TGTGCCAGCGGACCCCGGGGTCTATACTATGGCTACACCTTC
cdr3_aa: CASGPRGLYYGYTF
clone_size: -
j_call: TRBJ1-2
d_call: -
v_call: TRBV6-5

cdr3_nt: TGTGCCAGCAGTTCAACCGGGACAGGGGATTCACCCCTCCACTTT
cdr3_aa: CASSSTGTGDSPLHF
clone_size: -
j_call: TRBJ1-6
d_call: TRBD1
v_call: TRBV7-2

cdr3_nt: TGTGCCAGCAGTGAAGCGTATGTGGGAAACACCATATATTTT
cdr3_aa: CASSEAYVGNTIYF
clone_size: -
j_call: TRBJ1-3
d_call: -
v_call: TRBV2

cdr3_nt: TGTGCCAGCAGTCCCGGGGGGCCTCCCTACGAGCAGTACTTC
cdr3_aa: CASSPGGPPYEQYF
clone_size: -
j_call: TRBJ2-7
d_call: -
v_call: TRBV27

cdr3_nt: TGTGCCAGCAGCTCTACCCGGGATCAGCCCCAGCATTTT
cdr3_aa: CASSSTRDQPQHF
clone_size: -
j_call: TRBJ1-5
d_call: -
v_call: TRBV7-2

cdr3_nt: TGTGCCAGCTGTCCTCAGGGTGGATACTATGGCTACACCTTC
cdr3_aa: CASCPQGGYYGYTF
clone_size: -
j_call: TRBJ1-2
d_call: -
v_call: TRBV2

cdr3_nt: TGCGCCAGCAGCTTGGGTGCGGCAAGCTCCTACAATGAGCAGTTCTTC
cdr3_aa: CASSLGAASSYNEQFF
clone_size: -
j_call: TRBJ2-1
d_call: -
v_call: TRBV5-1